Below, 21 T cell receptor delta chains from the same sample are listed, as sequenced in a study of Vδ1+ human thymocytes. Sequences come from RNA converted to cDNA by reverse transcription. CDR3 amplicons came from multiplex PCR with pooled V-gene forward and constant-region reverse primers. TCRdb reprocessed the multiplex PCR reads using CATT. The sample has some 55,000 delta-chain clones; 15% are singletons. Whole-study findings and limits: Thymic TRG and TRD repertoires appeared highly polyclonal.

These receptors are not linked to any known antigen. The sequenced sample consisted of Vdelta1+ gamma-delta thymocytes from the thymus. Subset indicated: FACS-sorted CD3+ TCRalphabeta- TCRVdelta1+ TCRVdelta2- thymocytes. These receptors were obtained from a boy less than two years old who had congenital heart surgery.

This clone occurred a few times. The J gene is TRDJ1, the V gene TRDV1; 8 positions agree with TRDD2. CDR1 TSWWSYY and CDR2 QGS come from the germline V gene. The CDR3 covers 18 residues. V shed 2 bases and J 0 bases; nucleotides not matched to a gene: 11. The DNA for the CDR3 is TGTGCTCTTGGGGAAATAGGCTTCCTACGCCTTTACACCGATAAACTCATCTTT. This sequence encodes CALGEIGFLRLYTDKLIF.

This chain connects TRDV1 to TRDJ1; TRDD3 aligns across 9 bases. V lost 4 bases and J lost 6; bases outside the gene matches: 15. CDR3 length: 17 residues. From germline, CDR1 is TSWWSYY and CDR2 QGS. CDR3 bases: TGTGCTCTTGGGGTTCTCCTAGAACTGGGGGACACAAATAAACTCATCTTT. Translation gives CALGVLLELGDTNKLIF.

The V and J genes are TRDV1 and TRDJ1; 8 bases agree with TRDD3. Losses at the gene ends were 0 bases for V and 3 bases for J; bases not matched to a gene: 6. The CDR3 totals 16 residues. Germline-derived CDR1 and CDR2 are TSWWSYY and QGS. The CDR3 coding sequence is TGTGCTCTTGGGGAACTTCCGGGACTGGGGGCCGATAAACTCATCTTT. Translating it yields CALGELPGLGADKLIF.

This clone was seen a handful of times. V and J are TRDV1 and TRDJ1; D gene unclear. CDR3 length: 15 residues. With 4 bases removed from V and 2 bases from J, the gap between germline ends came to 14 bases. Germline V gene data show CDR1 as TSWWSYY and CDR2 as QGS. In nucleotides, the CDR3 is TGTGCTCTTGGGGTCCACTCTGGAGTTACCGATAAACTCATCTTT. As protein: CALGVHSGVTDKLIF.

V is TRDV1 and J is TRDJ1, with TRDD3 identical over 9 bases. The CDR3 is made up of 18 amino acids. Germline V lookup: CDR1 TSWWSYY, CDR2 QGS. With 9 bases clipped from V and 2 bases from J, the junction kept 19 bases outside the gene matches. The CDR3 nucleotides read TGTGCTCTCCTTCCCCTTGATCGCCTGGGGGATTGGACCGATAAACTCATCTTT. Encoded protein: CALLPLDRLGDWTDKLIF.

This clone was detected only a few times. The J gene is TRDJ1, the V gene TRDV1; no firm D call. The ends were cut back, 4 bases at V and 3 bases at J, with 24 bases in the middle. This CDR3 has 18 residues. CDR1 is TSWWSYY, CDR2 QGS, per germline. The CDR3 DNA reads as TGTGCTCTTGGGGGTCCTTGGTCTCTCGTACTGCAGTCCGATAAACTCATCTTT. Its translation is CALGGPWSLVLQSDKLIF.

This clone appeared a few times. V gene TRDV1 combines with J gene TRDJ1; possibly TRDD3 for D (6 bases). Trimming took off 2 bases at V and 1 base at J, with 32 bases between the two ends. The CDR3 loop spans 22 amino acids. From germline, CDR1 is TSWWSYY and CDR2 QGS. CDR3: CALGEYVRPIDRGYRGTDKLIF. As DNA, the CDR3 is TGTGCTCTTGGGGAATACGTTCGTCCTATAGACCGTGGATACCGGGGCACCGATAAACTCATCTTT.

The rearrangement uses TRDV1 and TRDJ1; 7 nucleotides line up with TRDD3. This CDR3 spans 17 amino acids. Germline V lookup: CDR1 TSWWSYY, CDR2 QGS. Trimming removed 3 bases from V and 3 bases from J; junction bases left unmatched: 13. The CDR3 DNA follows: TGTGCTCTTGGGGAGCCCTCTCCGCGGGGGATGTCCGATAAACTCATCTTT. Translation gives CALGEPSPRGMSDKLIF.

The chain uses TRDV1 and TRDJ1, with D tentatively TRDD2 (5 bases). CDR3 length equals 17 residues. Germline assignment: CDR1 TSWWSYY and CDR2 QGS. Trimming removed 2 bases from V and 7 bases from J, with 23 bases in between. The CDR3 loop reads CALGETLRRFGSPKLIF. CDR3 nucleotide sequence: TGTGCTCTTGGGGAAACCCTACGACGGTTCGGTTCACCTAAACTCATCTTT.

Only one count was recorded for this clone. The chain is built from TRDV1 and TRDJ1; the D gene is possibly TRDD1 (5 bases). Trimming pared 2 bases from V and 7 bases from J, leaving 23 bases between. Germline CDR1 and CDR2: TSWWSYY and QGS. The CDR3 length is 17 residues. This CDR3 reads CALGELTLRRSIAKLIF. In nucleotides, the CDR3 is TGTGCTCTTGGGGAATTGACGCTACGTAGGTCAATAGCTAAACTCATCTTT.

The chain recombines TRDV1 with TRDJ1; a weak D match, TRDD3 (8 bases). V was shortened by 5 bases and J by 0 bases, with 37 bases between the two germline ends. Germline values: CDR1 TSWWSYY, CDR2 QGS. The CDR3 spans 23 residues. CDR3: CALGPTKAFLFVLGGADTDKLIF. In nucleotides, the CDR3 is TGTGCTCTTGGGCCTACCAAGGCCTTCCTCTTCGTACTGGGGGGGGCGGACACCGATAAACTCATCTTT.

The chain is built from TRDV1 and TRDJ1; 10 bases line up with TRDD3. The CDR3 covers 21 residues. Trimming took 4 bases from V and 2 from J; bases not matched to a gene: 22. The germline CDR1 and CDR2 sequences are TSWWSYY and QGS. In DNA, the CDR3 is TGTGCTCTTGGGGGGCGCCCGTGGCCCTCGACTGGGGGATTTTGTACCGATAAACTCATCTTT. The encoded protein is CALGGRPWPSTGGFCTDKLIF.

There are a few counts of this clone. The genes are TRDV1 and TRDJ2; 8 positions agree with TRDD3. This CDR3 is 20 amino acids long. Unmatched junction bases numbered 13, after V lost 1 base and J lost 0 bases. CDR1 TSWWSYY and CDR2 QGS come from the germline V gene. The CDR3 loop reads CALGEPAEVLGAALTAQLFF. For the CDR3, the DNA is TGTGCTCTTGGGGAACCGGCCGAGGTACTGGGGGCTGCTTTGACAGCACAACTCTTCTTT.

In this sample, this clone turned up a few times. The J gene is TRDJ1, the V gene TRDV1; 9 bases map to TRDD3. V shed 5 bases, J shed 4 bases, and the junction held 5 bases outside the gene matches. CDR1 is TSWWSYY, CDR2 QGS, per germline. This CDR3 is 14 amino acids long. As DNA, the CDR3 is TGTGCTCTTGGGCCCTACTGGGGGAGCGATAAACTCATCTTT. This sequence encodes CALGPYWGSDKLIF.

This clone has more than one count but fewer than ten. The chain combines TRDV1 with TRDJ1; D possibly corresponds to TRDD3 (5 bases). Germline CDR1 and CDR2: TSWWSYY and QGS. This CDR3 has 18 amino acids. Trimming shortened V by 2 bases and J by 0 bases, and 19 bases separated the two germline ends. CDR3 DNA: TGTGCTCTTGGGGAAGTCTCGGGGGGCCTAAGGTACACCGATAAACTCATCTTT. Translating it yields CALGEVSGGLRYTDKLIF.

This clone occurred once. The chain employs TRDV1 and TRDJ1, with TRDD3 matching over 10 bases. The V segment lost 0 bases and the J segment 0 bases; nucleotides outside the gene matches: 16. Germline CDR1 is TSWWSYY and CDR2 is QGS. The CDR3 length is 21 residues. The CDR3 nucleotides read TGTGCTCTTGGGGAACTAGGGTGTACTGGGGGATTCCCACATCACACCGATAAACTCATCTTT. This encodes CALGELGCTGGFPHHTDKLIF.

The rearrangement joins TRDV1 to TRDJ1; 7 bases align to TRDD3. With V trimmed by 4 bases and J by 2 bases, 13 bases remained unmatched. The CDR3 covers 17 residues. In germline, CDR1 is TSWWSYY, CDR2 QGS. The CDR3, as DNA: TGTGCTCTTGGGGTACTGAATACTGGGGATAAGACCGATAAACTCATCTTT. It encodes CALGVLNTGDKTDKLIF.

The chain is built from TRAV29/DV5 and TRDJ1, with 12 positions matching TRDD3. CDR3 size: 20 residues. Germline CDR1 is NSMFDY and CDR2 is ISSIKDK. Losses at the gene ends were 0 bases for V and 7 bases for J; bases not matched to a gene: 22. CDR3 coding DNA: TGTGCAGCAAGCGCGCGATACTCCTACCGTACTGGGGGATACAAGGGTAAACTCATCTTT. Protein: CAASARYSYRTGGYKGKLIF. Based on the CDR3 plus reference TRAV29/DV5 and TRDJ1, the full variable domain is DQQVKQNSPSLSVQEGRISILNCDYTNSMFDYFLWYKKYPAEGPTFLISISSIKDKNEDGRFTVFLNKSAKHLSLHIVPSQPGDSAVYFCAASARYSYRTGGYKGKLIFGKGTRVTVEP.

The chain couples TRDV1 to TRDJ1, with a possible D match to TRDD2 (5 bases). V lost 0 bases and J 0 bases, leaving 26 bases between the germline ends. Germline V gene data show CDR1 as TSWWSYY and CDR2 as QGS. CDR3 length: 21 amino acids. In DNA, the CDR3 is TGTGCTCTTGGGGAACTGCCGTTCCTCCCACCAAATGGCAAGTACACCGATAAACTCATCTTT. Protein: CALGELPFLPPNGKYTDKLIF.

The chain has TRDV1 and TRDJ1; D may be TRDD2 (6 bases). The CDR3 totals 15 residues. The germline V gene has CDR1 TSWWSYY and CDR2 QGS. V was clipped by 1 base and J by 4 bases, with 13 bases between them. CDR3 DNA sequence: TGTGCTCTTGGGGAACGTCCCTTCCGTATCGATAAACTCATCTTT. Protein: CALGERPFRIDKLIF.

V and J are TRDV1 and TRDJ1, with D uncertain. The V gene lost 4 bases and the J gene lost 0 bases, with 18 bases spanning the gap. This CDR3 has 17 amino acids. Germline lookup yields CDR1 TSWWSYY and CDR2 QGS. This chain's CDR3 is CALGVKESFYYTDKLIF. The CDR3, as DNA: TGTGCTCTTGGGGTGAAAGAGAGTTTCTATTACACCGATAAACTCATCTTT.